Each of the 30 T cell receptor beta chains below was sequenced from the same sample in a study of response to subunit inactivated influenza vaccine (dated by TCRdb to between 2018 and 2020). The receptor library was made with RT-PCR. For sequencing, an Illumina HiSeq 2500 was employed. The public reads were reanalyzed by TCRdb: fastp trimming at Q25, MiXCR alignment, in-frame beta chains only. Rows are combined by CDR3 protein, so each entry shows the most common genes and DNA. The sample data list 300,000 to 350,000 distinct CDR3 sequences, and roughly 20% of these were observed just once. The biggest ten clones account for around a tenth of the sample. The specimen was PBMCs from blood, collected about 20 months after vaccination. The receptors were sampled from a man aged 45-69 years who received an inactivated influenza vaccine. Donor details come from another sample of the same person, matched by shared clones.

This clonotype was seen a few times. The chain employs TRBV15 and TRBJ1-3, with D possibly matching TRBD1 (6 bases). The germline V and J ends were trimmed by 8 bases and 3 bases, with 14 bases remaining between them. The germline gives CDR1 LNHNV, CDR2 YYDKDF (reference sequence). This CDR3 has 14 amino acids. The CDR3, as DNA: TGTGCCACCCTAGACAGGTTGGGTGGAAACACCATATATTTT. Its translation is CATLDRLGGNTIYF.

The chain joins TRBV2 to TRBJ2-3; D is possibly TRBD1 (5 bases). Trimming removed 2 bases from V and 5 bases from J, with 11 bases in between. Germline V lookup: CDR1 SNHLY, CDR2 FYNNEI. The CDR3 totals 14 residues. In DNA, the CDR3 is TGTGCCAGCAGTGAATTGGCAGGGAAAGATACGCAGTATTTT. This codes for CASSELAGKDTQYF.

V and J are TRBV19 and TRBJ2-1; 7 bases are a match to TRBD1. CDR1 and CDR2 (germline): LNHDA, SQIVND (reference sequence). V dropped 4 bases and J dropped 2; count of bases not matched to a gene: 5. The CDR3 is made up of 15 amino acids. This chain's CDR3 is CASSKSGTAYNEQFF. The CDR3 DNA sequence: TGTGCCAGTAGTAAATCCGGGACAGCCTACAATGAGCAGTTCTTC.

This clonotype was picked up one time. This chain links TRBV5-1 with TRBJ2-3, with 8 bases lining up with TRBD1. This CDR3 contains 16 residues. Looked up from germline, CDR1 is SGHRS and CDR2 is YFSETQ. With V trimmed by 3 bases and J by 2 bases, 8 bases remained unmatched. CDR3 coding DNA: TGCGCCAGCAGCTGGACAGGGTTAGTCTTCACAGATACGCAGTATTTT. Amino acids: CASSWTGLVFTDTQYF.

In this sample, this clonotype turned up many times. This CDR3 is CASSEGTGVLTEAFF. In nucleotides, the CDR3 is TGTGCCAGCAGTGAGGGCACAGGGGTTTTAACTGAAGCTTTCTTT. V is TRBV25-1 and J is TRBJ1-1; 7 bases are a match to TRBD1. Germline CDR1 and CDR2: MGHDK and SYGVNS. The CDR3 covers 15 residues. Germline trimming cut 3 bases from V and 5 bases from J; bases unmatched to any gene: 9.

The V and J genes are TRBV6-2 or TRBV6-3 and TRBJ1-1; the D gene is possibly TRBD1 (6 bases). Trimming took 6 bases from V and 7 from J, leaving 24 bases between them. The CDR3 length is 16 residues. Per the germline V gene, CDR1 is MNHEY and CDR2 is SVGEGT. CDR3 residues: CASRAPTGTGPREAFF. The CDR3 DNA follows: TGTGCCAGCAGAGCACCCACAGGGACCGGGCCCCGTGAAGCTTTCTTT.

This clonotype has more than one count but fewer than ten. The chain carries TRBV29-1 and TRBJ1-2, with D tentatively TRBD1 (6 bases). Looked up from germline, CDR1 is SQVTM and CDR2 is ANQGSEA. This CDR3 has 11 residues. The V and J ends lost 7 bases and 4 bases respectively, with 10 bases between them. CDR3 bases: TGCAGCGCTCGGACAGTCTATGGCTACACCTTC. Amino acid sequence: CSARTVYGYTF.

In its sample, this clonotype was seen a few times. This rearrangement joins TRBV20-1 to TRBJ1-1, with 7 bases identical to TRBD1. Looked up from germline, CDR1 is DFQATT and CDR2 is SNEGSKA (reference sequence). The CDR3 spans 16 residues. The junction had 15 bases not matched to a gene; V was cut back by 8 bases and J by 0 bases. CDR3 nucleotides: TGCAGTAATTTTCGGGACAGTGGATTACTGAACACTGAAGCTTTCTTT. It is translated as CSNFRDSGLLNTEAFF.

The V and J genes are TRBV6-2 or TRBV6-3 and TRBJ1-5; 7 positions match TRBD1. This CDR3 region has 16 residues. V shed 6 bases and J 3 bases; nucleotides not matched to a gene: 11. Germline V gene lookup returns CDR1 MNHEY and CDR2 SVGEGT. The CDR3 is CASRPEGGTVNQPQHF. CDR3 nucleotides: TGTGCCAGCAGACCCGAGGGGGGGACAGTCAATCAGCCCCAGCATTTT.

The rearrangement uses TRBV6-2 or TRBV6-3 and TRBJ2-3; 7 bases agree with TRBD2. The CDR3 covers 15 residues. CDR1 is MNHEY and CDR2 is SVGEGT in the germline V gene. V was clipped by 4 bases and J by 4 bases; unmatched bases: 8. Here the CDR3 reads CASSFLSGGPDTQYF. CDR3 in DNA: TGTGCCAGCAGTTTTTTATCGGGGGGACCAGATACGCAGTATTTT.

V is TRBV6-5 and J is TRBJ2-7, with 7 bases that match TRBD1. Germline V gives CDR1 MNHEY, CDR2 SVGAGI. This CDR3 has 14 residues. With V trimmed by 2 bases and J by 5 bases, 6 bases remained unmatched. CDR3 residues: CASSYTGQFNEQYF. CDR3 nucleotide sequence: TGTGCCAGCAGTTACACGGGACAGTTCAACGAGCAGTACTTC.

This clonotype was recorded many times. This chain connects TRBV7-6 to TRBJ2-7, with TRBD1 matching 9 bases. Germline CDR1 and CDR2: SGHVS and FNYEAQ. Trimming cost V 5 bases and J 6 bases; bases outside gene matches: 14. The CDR3 consists of 16 residues. The CDR3 protein is CASSPGRGTGKSEQYF. The CDR3 bases are TGTGCCAGCAGCCCCGGCCGAGGGACAGGGAAGTCCGAGCAGTACTTC.

This chain connects TRBV20-1 to TRBJ2-7; 7 bases agree with TRBD1. This CDR3 is 11 amino acids long. CDR1 is DFQATT and CDR2 is SNEGSKA in the germline V gene (reference sequence). J lost 2 bases, V lost 6 bases, and 1 base had no gene match. CDR3 loop: CSAGTAYEQYF. CDR3 DNA sequence: TGCAGTGCCGGGACAGCCTACGAGCAGTACTTC.

The chain has TRBV15 and TRBJ2-5; the match to TRBD2 covers 7 bases. Trimming at V came to 3 bases and at J to 4 bases, leaving 5 bases not matched to a gene. The V gene's germline CDR1 is LNHNV and CDR2 YYDKDF (reference sequence). CDR3 size: 14 residues. The CDR3 protein is CATSSWGGRETQYF. The DNA for the CDR3 is TGTGCCACCAGCAGTTGGGGGGGGAGAGAGACCCAGTACTTC.

A few counts support this clonotype. The V and J genes are TRBV20-1 and TRBJ1-5; D may be TRBD1 (6 bases). Looked up from germline, CDR1 is DFQATT and CDR2 is SNEGSKA (reference sequence). There are 15 residues in the CDR3. V was trimmed by 1 base and J by 2 bases, leaving 12 bases between them. CDR3 sequence (DNA): TGCAGTGCTAGAGCGGACAGCCTCGGCAATCAGCCCCAGCATTTT. As protein: CSARADSLGNQPQHF.

The genes are TRBV30 and TRBJ1-4; the D gene is possibly TRBD1 (5 bases). The germline V gene has CDR1 GTSNPN and CDR2 SVGIG (reference sequence). The CDR3 has 13 amino acids. V shed 0 bases and J shed 10 bases, with 12 bases lying between them. The CDR3 here is CAWSVSRDGKLFF. Here the CDR3 DNA reads TGTGCCTGGAGTGTTTCCCGGGACGGAAAACTGTTTTTT. The variable domain in full, completed from reference TRBV30 and TRBJ1-4, reads SQTIHQWPATLVQPVGSPLSLECTVEGTSNPNLYWYRQAAGRGLQLLFYSVGIGQISSEVPQNLSASRPQDRQFILSSKKLLLSDSGFYLCAWSVSRDGKLFFGSGTQLSVL.

J is TRBJ2-7 and V is TRBV3-1, with D perhaps TRBD2 (5 bases). The germline V gene has CDR1 LGHDT and CDR2 YNNKEL (reference sequence). V was cut by 1 base and J by 2 bases, with 9 bases left in between. The CDR3 runs 14 residues. The CDR3 coding sequence is TGTGCCAGCAGCCAAGCGGAGGTTGCCTACGAGCAGTACTTC. As protein: CASSQAEVAYEQYF.

The V gene is TRBV12-3 or TRBV12-4, the J gene TRBJ1-2; D remains unclear. CDR3 size: 11 residues. With 3 bases removed from V and 7 bases from J, the gap between germline ends came to 6 bases. CDR3 amino acids: CASSLSRGYTF. CDR3 in DNA: TGTGCCAGCAGTTTGTCGCGTGGCTACACCTTC.

V is TRBV6-1 and J is TRBJ1-1; TRBD1 might be the D (6 bases). V was cut by 6 bases and J by 0 bases, with 14 bases left in between. This CDR3 contains 15 residues. Germline loops: CDR1 MNHNS, CDR2 SASEGT. The CDR3 region has the DNA TGTGCCAGCAGCCCCGTCCGACAGGTGAACACTGAAGCTTTCTTT. It translates to CASSPVRQVNTEAFF.

The table lists this clonotype with a count of one. The chain is built from TRBV5-1 and TRBJ2-3; TRBD2 might be the D (5 bases). V was clipped by 0 bases and J by 0 bases, with 11 bases between them. The CDR3 runs to 16 residues. Germline V gives CDR1 SGHRS, CDR2 YFSETQ. The DNA of the CDR3 is TGCGCCAGCAGCTTGGGTTCTGGGAGTAGCACAGATACGCAGTATTTT. Protein product: CASSLGSGSSTDTQYF.

This clonotype was seen a few times. The chain joins TRBV20-1 to TRBJ1-5; 10 nucleotides match TRBD1. Germline V gene sequence: CDR1 DFQATT, CDR2 SNEGSKA (reference sequence). The CDR3 sequence is 17 residues long. V lost 1 base and J lost 6; bases outside the gene matches: 12. The chain's CDR3 is CSARGVEGTGVVQPQHF. The CDR3 DNA sequence: TGCAGTGCTAGAGGAGTAGAAGGGACAGGGGTGGTTCAGCCCCAGCATTTT.

The genes are TRBV18 and TRBJ2-3, with TRBD2 matching 8 bases. Germline V gene lookup returns CDR1 KGHSH and CDR2 LQKENI. This CDR3 comprises 16 residues. The trim removed 2 bases at V and 2 bases at J, leaving 6 bases unmatched. The CDR3: CASSPSPAGATDTQYF. CDR3 nucleotides: TGTGCCAGCTCACCAAGTCCAGCGGGGGCCACAGATACGCAGTATTTT.

This chain links TRBV5-1 with TRBJ1-1, with D possibly being TRBD1 (5 bases). CDR1 SGHRS and CDR2 YFSETQ come from the germline V gene. The V end lost 0 bases, the J end lost 11 bases, and 11 bases lay between the germline ends. The CDR3 contains 12 residues. CDR3 in DNA: TGCGCCAGCAGCTTGGATCTCAGGGCGGCTTTCTTT. Translation gives CASSLDLRAAFF.

About this clonotype itself: Germline and junction disagree at one end, which may indicate a read error. The chain employs TRBV28 and TRBJ1-5; D might be TRBD1 (5 bases). Germline-derived CDR1 and CDR2 are MDHEN and SYDVKM. The CDR3 is 12 amino acids. CDR3 region: CASSPRAQAQHF. In DNA form, the CDR3 reads TGTGCCAGCAGTCCCAGGGCTCAGGCCCAGCATTTT.

The chain recombines TRBV28 with TRBJ2-7; tentatively, D is TRBD2 (5 bases). Germline V gene data show CDR1 as MDHEN and CDR2 as SYDVKM. V was shortened by 5 bases and J by 5 bases, with 13 bases between the two germline ends. The CDR3 is made up of 13 amino acids. The CDR3 region has the DNA TGTGCCAGCAGTACGCCGGACTGGGACGAGCAGTACTTC. Translated: CASSTPDWDEQYF.

This clonotype came up once. V usage is TRBV2 and J usage is TRBJ2-1; D is ambiguous. CDR3 length: 15 residues. Per the germline V gene, CDR1 is SNHLY and CDR2 is FYNNEI. Trimming cost V 6 bases and J 0 bases, with 12 bases left between them. The CDR3 spells CASRTGSSSYNEQFF. DNA for the CDR3: TGTGCCAGCAGGACCGGTTCCAGCTCCTACAATGAGCAGTTCTTC.

This clonotype was detected ten times or more. The chain joins TRBV5-1 to TRBJ1-1, with 11 nucleotides matching TRBD1. Germline CDR1 and CDR2: SGHRS and YFSETQ. This CDR3 has 16 amino acids. V trimming: 2 bases; J trimming: 1 base; junction bases outside the gene matches: 4. CDR3 bases: TGCGCCAGCAGCTTAACCGGGACAGGGGGGAACACTGAAGCTTTCTTT. Residues: CASSLTGTGGNTEAFF.

The V gene is TRBV18, the J gene TRBJ1-3, with D possibly being TRBD1 (5 bases). This CDR3 region has 17 residues. V shed 1 base and J shed 0 bases, with 13 bases lying between them. Germline loops: CDR1 KGHSH, CDR2 LQKENI. The DNA of the CDR3 is TGTGCCAGCTCACCACGCCGCGACAGCCACTCTGGAAACACCATATATTTT. Translating it yields CASSPRRDSHSGNTIYF.

The chain links TRBV21-1 to TRBJ2-7; the table's D call, TRBD2, was not checked against the DNA. TRBV21-1 represents a pseudogene. The length of the CDR3 is 19 residues. CDR3: CASSKGVLLAGGGRHEQYF. In nucleotides, the CDR3 is TGTGCCAGCAGCAAAGGGGTGTTACTAGCGGGAGGAGGTAGGCACGAGCAGTACTTC.

The chain employs TRBV28 and TRBJ2-7; tentative D call: TRBD1 (6 bases). This CDR3 region has 14 residues. The V end was cut by 4 bases, the J end by 2 bases, with 12 bases between. Germline V gene data show CDR1 as MDHEN and CDR2 as SYDVKM. The CDR3 loop is CASSSHRETYEQYF. The CDR3 DNA reads as TGTGCCAGCAGTTCGCACAGGGAAACCTACGAGCAGTACTTC.